This note documents a single TCR beta chain sequence. Its antigen remains unidentified. The record originates from a study of shared clonotypes between healthy human individuals. Broader study findings: Naive CD4 clonotypes overlapped across a handful of donors at approximately 5%. Unshared clonotypes carried lower generation probabilities than those common to all four donors.

Genomic DNA of each subset was evenly split across several immunoSEQ plates. Using immunoSEQ multiplex PCR, the repertoire was profiled, and TCRdb retains in-frame clones only, with some absent. Found here are under 700,000 clones, 85% to 95% of them singletons; the top ten hold over 0.095%. Terminally differentiated effector memory CD45RA+ cells were excluded from the naive CD8 cells, which were CD45RO-negative and positively selected for CCR7. Within Nashville, Tennessee resided all donors, each a Caucasian adult. The germline V gene has CDR1 GTSNPN and CDR2 SVGIG (reference sequence). The CDR3 runs 13 residues. Trimming took 0 bases from V and 5 from J, leaving 8 bases between them.

The sequencing input was naive CD8+ T cells sorted from blood. The origin of this receptor is a woman in her 30s in good health. The chain couples TRBV30 to TRBJ1-5, with D perhaps matching TRBD1 (5 bases). The CDR3: CAWSVAGHQPQHF. The CDR3 nucleotides are TGTGCCTGGAGTGTAGCGGGGCATCAGCCCCAGCATTTT. Combining the CDR3 with reference TRBV30 and TRBJ1-5 gives the whole variable domain SQTIHQWPATLVQPVGSPLSLECTVEGTSNPNLYWYRQAAGRGLQLLFYSVGIGQISSEVPQNLSASRPQDRQFILSSKKLLLSDSGFYLCAWSVAGHQPQHFGDGTRLSIL.